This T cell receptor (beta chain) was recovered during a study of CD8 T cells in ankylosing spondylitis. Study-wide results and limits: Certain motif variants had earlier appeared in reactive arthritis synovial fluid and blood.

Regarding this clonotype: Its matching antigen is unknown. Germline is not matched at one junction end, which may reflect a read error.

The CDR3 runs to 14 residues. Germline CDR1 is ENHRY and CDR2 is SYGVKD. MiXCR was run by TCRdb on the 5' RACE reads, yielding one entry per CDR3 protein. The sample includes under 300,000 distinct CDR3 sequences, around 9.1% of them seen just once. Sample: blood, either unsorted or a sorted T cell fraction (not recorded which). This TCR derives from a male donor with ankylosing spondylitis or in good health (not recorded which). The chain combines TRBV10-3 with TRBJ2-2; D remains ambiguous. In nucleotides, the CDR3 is TGTGCCATCCGCTCAGGTGGGAACGCCGGGGAGCTGTTTTTT. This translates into CAIRSGGNAGELFF.